This T cell receptor (beta chain) was sequenced during a study of T cell repertoires in cytomegalovirus infection (dated by TCRdb to about 2019). Study-wide context: Peptide stimulations targeted recently identified HLA-C-restricted CMV epitopes, whose presentation resists viral immunomodulation, together with well-studied HLA-B-restricted epitopes. Donor HLA type was relevant to the analysis, as public TCR beta signatures indicated carriage of CMV infection together with the matching HLA type.

Sequencer: Illumina HiSeq 1500. In TCRdb, the public reads were trimmed at Q25 with fastp and aligned with MiXCR, with productive beta chains retained. A single entry per CDR3 protein holds the most common genes and DNA from its merged rows. Present in this sample are some 120,000 distinct CDR3 sequences, approximately 30% of which were seen just once. 58% of the sample lies in the top ten. In the case of this clonotype: No antigen is known for it. Base qualities were left out, and no much larger clone turns up one base away.

On the study overall, not on this receptor specifically: In both this cohort and an independent cohort of under 450 donors, the cumulative frequency of public TCR beta family members distinguished carriers of CMV infection plus the relevant HLA type. The ex vivo response was dominated by HLA-C-restricted CMV-specific TCR beta clonotypes, which also provided the single most frequent clonotype in two of eight donors.

Reading from cysteine to phenylalanine, the CDR3 counts 17 amino acids. The kept DNA is CDR3 alone, 51 bases in frame from the first base. CDR1 SNHLY and CDR2 FYNNEI are derived from the germline V gene. V is cut by 5 bases and J by 0 bases, and the space between the germline ends is 14 bases. The sample's treatment or condition label, decoded: in vitro stimulation with specific CMV peptide epitopes to enrich CMV-specific T cells. The receptor was isolated from a human donor in good health (CMV status not recorded). Some clones in this sample may be carry-over from other donors' samples. Rearrangement joined TRBV2 to TRBJ2-6; the D call could be TRBD1 or TRBD2, with each sharing 5 bases. The source was CD8+ T cells from cultured PBMCs, collected from culture after CMV antigen stimulation. The CDR3 sequence is CASSPGTSLSGANVLTF. The nucleotide sequence is given as TGTGCCAGCAGTCCGGGGACCAGTCTCTCTGGGGCCAACGTCCTGACTTTC.